These 28 T cell receptor beta chains were sequenced from one sample in a study of blood T cell repertoires in COVID-19. Only in-frame clones appear in the TCRdb table, and some are missing; sequencing was by immunoSEQ multiplex PCR. This sample yields tens of thousands of clones, of which around 77% are seen a single time; 16% belongs to the top ten. Sequences were obtained from peripheral blood. All receptors derive from a human donor in a cohort sampled during active COVID-19.

The chain couples TRBV11-2 to TRBJ2-7; 13 nucleotides agree with TRBD2. V gave up 6 bases and J gave up 3 bases; unmatched junction bases: 11. The germline gives CDR1 SGHAT, CDR2 FQNNGV. The CDR3 contains 17 residues. The CDR3 is CASRWTSGSAGIYEQYF. The CDR3 DNA sequence: TGTGCCAGCAGGTGGACTAGCGGGAGTGCGGGGATCTACGAGCAGTACTTC.

The chain uses TRBV9 and TRBJ2-2, with TRBD2 matching over 8 bases. The CDR3 contains 17 residues. Trimming cost V 1 base and J 5 bases; bases outside gene matches: 10. Germline assignment: CDR1 SGDLS and CDR2 YYNGEE. The CDR3 protein is CASSVSPGGPRTGELFF. The CDR3 nucleotides read TGTGCCAGCAGCGTATCCCCGGGAGGGCCGCGTACCGGGGAGCTGTTTTTT.

The chain's CDR3 is CASSLSGGALYEQYF. The CDR3 DNA is TGTGCCAGCAGCCTTAGCGGGGGGGCGCTCTACGAGCAGTACTTC. The chain is built from TRBV2 and TRBJ2-7; 11 positions agree with TRBD2. The V and J ends lost 6 bases and 3 bases, in that order; junction bases with no gene match: 7. Germline CDR1 SNHLY, CDR2 FYNNEI. The CDR3 has 15 residues.

This chain links TRBV10-3 with TRBJ2-1; TRBD1 matches 8 bases. The ends lost 3 bases at V and 7 bases at J; junction bases unmatched: 5. Germline V CDR1 and CDR2: ENHRY, SYGVKD. The CDR3 sequence is 14 residues long. The CDR3 DNA is TGTGCCATCAGTGATACCAGGGGGCTAAATGAGCAGTTCTTC. It is translated as CAISDTRGLNEQFF.

This clone appeared a single time. The J gene is TRBJ2-7, the V gene TRBV7-6; 7 bases align to TRBD1. Germline loops: CDR1 SGHVS, CDR2 FNYEAQ. With V trimmed by 0 bases and J by 2 bases, 4 bases remained unmatched. CDR3 length: 15 amino acids. The chain's CDR3 is CASSLAGDSAYEQYF. CDR3 nucleotides: TGTGCCAGCAGCTTAGCTGGGGACAGTGCCTACGAGCAGTACTTC.

The V call is TRBV29-1, the J call TRBJ2-5; D possibly corresponds to TRBD1 (5 bases). The CDR3 extends over 11 amino acids. Germline V gene data show CDR1 as SQVTM and CDR2 as ANQGSEA. Trimming removed 7 bases from V and 2 bases from J, with 8 bases in between. This chain's CDR3 is CSGRQQETQYF. The DNA of the CDR3 is TGCAGCGGTCGACAGCAAGAGACCCAGTACTTC.

This chain connects TRBV11-1 to TRBJ2-7; TRBD1 matches 9 bases. The CDR3 is made up of 14 amino acids. Germline V gives CDR1 SGHAT, CDR2 FQDESV (reference sequence). J gave up 3 bases and V 5 bases, and 5 bases lay outside the gene matches. In DNA form, the CDR3 reads TGTGCCAGCAGCACCGGACAGGGGAGCTACGAGCAGTACTTC. Residues: CASSTGQGSYEQYF.

The chain has TRBV10-3 and TRBJ1-1; possible D gene TRBD1, 5 bases. Germline V gene sequence: CDR1 ENHRY, CDR2 SYGVKD. Trimming shortened V by 7 bases and J by 3 bases, and 12 bases separated the two germline ends. The CDR3 has 13 amino acids. The CDR3 bases are TGTGCCATCACCATGACAGCCTACACTGAAGCTTTCTTT. Protein sequence: CAITMTAYTEAFF.

The genes are TRBV3-1 (or the pseudogene TRBV3-2) and TRBJ2-2; 9 bases match TRBD2. V dropped 2 bases and J dropped 3; count of bases not matched to a gene: 13. Germline CDR1 and CDR2: LGHDT and YNNKEL (reference sequence). The length of the CDR3 is 19 residues. CDR3 residues: CASSQLSGGPRKYTGELFF. The CDR3 DNA follows: TGTGCCAGCAGCCAACTCAGCGGGGGGCCGAGAAAATACACCGGGGAGCTGTTTTTT.

This chain uses TRBV29-1 with TRBJ2-1; tentatively, D is TRBD1 (6 bases). This CDR3 contains 12 residues. V lost 3 bases and J lost 8, with 11 bases in between. Germline V CDR1 and CDR2: SQVTM, ANQGSEA. CDR3 coding DNA: TGCAGCGTTGACCCTACAGGGTATGAGCAGTTCTTC. Its translation is CSVDPTGYEQFF.

This clone was detected only a few times. The V call is TRBV18, the J call TRBJ2-7, with 8 bases that match TRBD2. J was trimmed by 4 bases and V by 3 bases; bases with no gene match: 5. This CDR3 spans 14 amino acids. CDR1 KGHSH and CDR2 LQKENI come from the germline V gene. This CDR3 is CASSPAGGVYEQYF. In DNA form, the CDR3 reads TGTGCCAGCTCACCCGCCGGGGGGGTATACGAGCAGTACTTC.

The rearrangement uses TRBV5-1 and TRBJ1-2; D perhaps matches TRBD1 (5 bases). This CDR3 is built from 15 residues. With 0 bases removed from V and 7 bases from J, the gap between germline ends came to 16 bases. The germline CDR1 and CDR2 sequences are SGHRS and YFSETQ. The CDR3 region has the DNA TGCGCCAGCAGCTTGGAGGAGAATCAGGGCCGTGGCTACACCTTC. This gives the protein CASSLEENQGRGYTF.

J is TRBJ1-1 and V is TRBV7-6, with 9 bases aligning to TRBD1. After removal of 5 bases from V and 1 base from J, the junction contained 11 bases not matched to a gene. Germline-derived CDR1 and CDR2 are SGHVS and FNYEAQ. The CDR3 loop spans 17 amino acids. CDR3 sequence reads: CASSLITGGWGNTEAFF. Written as DNA, the CDR3 is TGTGCCAGCAGCCTTATAACAGGGGGCTGGGGGAACACTGAAGCTTTCTTT.

CDR3 nucleotide sequence: TGCGCCAGCAGCTTTGGGACATCGAGGGGTGCCGGGGAGCTGTTTTTT. Amino acids: CASSFGTSRGAGELFF. This rearrangement joins TRBV5-1 to TRBJ2-2; D possibly corresponds to TRBD1 (6 bases). Trimming cost V 2 bases and J 6 bases, with 17 bases left between them. This CDR3 comprises 16 residues. In germline, CDR1 is SGHRS, CDR2 YFSETQ.

This clone was picked up one time. This rearrangement joins TRBV5-1 to TRBJ2-1, with 8 bases that match TRBD1. The J segment lost 4 bases and the V segment lost 0 bases, leaving 6 bases of the junction unmatched. Germline V gives CDR1 SGHRS, CDR2 YFSETQ. The CDR3 extends over 16 amino acids. CDR3 in DNA: TGCGCCAGCAGCTTGGACCCAGGGGGCCAATACAATGAGCAGTTCTTC. Translated: CASSLDPGGQYNEQFF.

The V and J genes are TRBV10-3 and TRBJ1-1; D unresolved. V gave up 0 bases and J gave up 5 bases, with 10 bases separating them. The CDR3 contains 14 residues. CDR1 and CDR2 from the germline V gene are ENHRY and SYGVKD. The CDR3 sequence: CAISESVGGTEAFF. CDR3 bases: TGTGCCATCAGTGAGTCGGTTGGAGGTACTGAAGCTTTCTTT.

This rearrangement joins TRBV6-5 to TRBJ2-7, with a weak D call TRBD1 (5 bases). The V gene's germline CDR1 is MNHEY and CDR2 SVGAGI. The V end was cut by 6 bases, the J end by 4 bases, with 13 bases between. CDR3 length: 13 residues. The chain's CDR3 is CASSQPPGYEQYF. The CDR3 DNA reads as TGTGCCAGCAGCCAACCTCCAGGGTACGAGCAGTACTTC.

The chain is built from TRBV7-2 and TRBJ2-3, with 10 bases lining up with TRBD2. The V and J ends lost 1 base and 1 base, in that order; junction bases with no gene match: 2. Germline CDR1 is SGHTA and CDR2 is FQGNSA. The CDR3 covers 16 residues. The CDR3 protein is CASSLVGTSGTDTQYF. The CDR3 nucleotides are TGTGCCAGCAGCTTAGTTGGGACTAGCGGCACAGATACGCAGTATTTT.

This chain links TRBV30 with TRBJ2-2; TRBD2 agrees at 12 bases. Trimming removed 2 bases from V and 1 base from J; junction bases left unmatched: 5. The CDR3 length is 17 residues. The germline V gene has CDR1 GTSNPN and CDR2 SVGIG (reference sequence). The chain's CDR3 is CAWSSGTSGWNTGELFF. The DNA for the CDR3 is TGTGCCTGGAGTTCCGGGACTAGCGGGTGGAACACCGGGGAGCTGTTTTTT.

The rearrangement uses TRBV3-1 (or the pseudogene TRBV3-2) and TRBJ2-5; 7 bases agree with TRBD1. CDR3 length: 15 residues. CDR1 and CDR2 (germline): LGHDT, YNNKEL (reference sequence). Trimming took 4 bases from V and 5 from J; bases not matched to a gene: 10. As DNA, the CDR3 is TGTGCCAGCAGCCGTCGACAGGGCTGGGATGAGACCCAGTACTTC. This encodes CASSRRQGWDETQYF.

The chain links TRBV6-5 to TRBJ2-2; no reliable D call. Germline values: CDR1 MNHEY, CDR2 SVGAGI. V shed 4 bases and J shed 8 bases, with 14 bases lying between them. There are 14 residues in the CDR3. CDR3 in DNA: TGTGCCAGCAGTTCCCCAAGTTCCCAGGGGGAGCTGTTTTTT. It specifies CASSSPSSQGELFF.

The chain couples TRBV14 to TRBJ1-1; D possibly corresponds to TRBD1 (6 bases). The CDR3 sequence is 13 residues long. The V gene lost 3 bases and the J gene lost 9 bases, with 14 bases spanning the gap. Germline loops: CDR1 SGHDN, CDR2 FVKESK. The CDR3 DNA is TGTGCCAGCAGCCACCTCGAATGGGGGCAAGCTTTCTTT. Translation gives CASSHLEWGQAFF. Full variable domain (outside the CDR3, taken from reference TRBV14 and TRBJ1-1): EAGVTQFPSHSVIEKGQTVTLRCDPISGHDNLYWYRRVMGKEIKFLLHFVKESKQDESGMPNNRFLAERTGGTYSTLKVQPAELEDSGVYFCASSHLEWGQAFFGQGTRLTVV.

This sequence joins TRBV19 and TRBJ1-4; D remains unclear. The CDR3 covers 15 residues. The V end lost 3 bases, the J end lost 0 bases, and 8 bases lay between the germline ends. Germline CDR1 LNHDA, CDR2 SQIVND (reference sequence). The CDR3 region is CASSIQSATNEKLFF. The DNA of the CDR3 is TGTGCCAGTAGTATCCAATCGGCAACTAATGAAAAACTGTTTTTT. The complete variable domain, with remaining parts taken from reference TRBV19 and TRBJ1-4, reads DGGITQSPKYLFRKEGQNVTLSCEQNLNHDAMYWYRQDPGQGLRLIYYSQIVNDFQKGDIAEGYSVSREKKESFPLTVTSAQKNPTAFYLCASSIQSATNEKLFFGSGTQLSVL.

V and J are TRBV6-1 and TRBJ2-7, with TRBD1 matching 7 bases. CDR1 MNHNS and CDR2 SASEGT come from the germline V gene. This CDR3 region has 16 residues. V shed 2 bases and J 3 bases; nucleotides not matched to a gene: 10. CDR3 nucleotide sequence: TGTGCCAGCAGTGAAAGGAGGATCCGACAGGGCTACGAGCAGTACTTC. Protein product: CASSERRIRQGYEQYF.

The chain has TRBV3-1 (or the pseudogene TRBV3-2) and TRBJ2-2, with D perhaps TRBD1 (5 bases). V was clipped by 0 bases and J by 5 bases, with 13 bases between them. The germline V gene encodes CDR1 LGHDT and CDR2 YNNKEL (reference sequence). This CDR3 contains 16 residues. The CDR3 DNA reads as TGTGCCAGCAGCCAAGAGTTCAGGGTTGGGACCGGGGAGCTGTTTTTT. As protein: CASSQEFRVGTGELFF.

This rearrangement joins TRBV6-5 to TRBJ1-2, with 10 nucleotides matching TRBD1. Per germline, CDR1 MNHEY and CDR2 SVGAGI. V shed 6 bases, J shed 5 bases, and the junction held 3 bases outside the gene matches. The CDR3 is 13 residues long. CDR3: CASRTGGSYGYTF. The CDR3 coding sequence is TGTGCCAGCAGGACAGGGGGCTCTTATGGCTACACCTTC.

The genes are TRBV7-9 and TRBJ1-1, with D unresolved. CDR3 length: 12 amino acids. CDR1 is SEHNR and CDR2 is FQNEAQ in the germline V gene (reference sequence). V was shortened by 7 bases and J by 0 bases, with 6 bases between the two germline ends. The CDR3: CASTQMNTEAFF. The CDR3, as DNA: TGTGCCAGCACCCAGATGAACACTGAAGCTTTCTTT. Full variable domain (outside the CDR3, taken from reference TRBV7-9 and TRBJ1-1): DTGVSQNPRHKITKRGQNVTFRCDPISEHNRLYWYRQTLGQGPEFLTYFQNEAQLEKSRLLSDRFSAERPKGSFSTLEIQRTEQGDSAMYLCASTQMNTEAFFGQGTRLTVV.

V usage is TRBV28 and J usage is TRBJ2-1; the match to TRBD2 covers 8 bases. CDR1 and CDR2 (germline): MDHEN, SYDVKM. V was pared by 7 bases and J by 0 bases, with 8 bases of the junction left unmatched. CDR3 length: 16 amino acids. The CDR3 nucleotides read TGTGCCAGCACCCTCGGGGGGGCAAGCTCCTACAATGAGCAGTTCTTC. This translates into CASTLGGASSYNEQFF.